A single T cell receptor (beta chain) is shown here with its context. It lacks a known antigen. No much larger clonotype is one base removed from it; base qualities were not supplied. The method was the immunoSEQ multiplex PCR assay. The source is immuneACCESS, and TCRdb retained only in-frame sequences with V and J called. Part of the clones is not carried over; for the studies checked, unresolved V genes explain less than half of this, and the remainder is unexplained. Recorded for this sample are 67,000 or so clones; roughly 93% of them occurred a single time. Approximately 3% of the sample is held by the ten biggest clonotypes. CDR1 LGHNA and CDR2 YSLEER were looked up in the germline V gene. Taken from cysteine to phenylalanine, the CDR3 has 16 residues. CDR3 DNA only is kept here, 48 bases in frame from base 1. A distance of 18 bases separates the germline ends of V and J, which lose 0 bases and 7 bases respectively.

The data belong to a study of T cells after somatic rescue of genetic block (dated by TCRdb to the early 2020s). Broadly, across the study: The study assessed how robust, over the long term, a T-cell system was when the system had developed through somatic rescue of a genetic block in T-cell development.

This sequence was found in a man aged 30 to 45. This receptor chain uses TRBV4-3 and TRBJ1-2; the D gene is possibly TRBD1, with 6 bases matching. Sample: peripheral blood mononuclear cells (PBMCs). The CDR3 loop reads CASSQDHGDWGAGYTF. The DNA is as follows: TGCGCCAGCAGCCAAGATCACGGCGATTGGGGGGCTGGCTACACCTTC.